These 9 T cell receptor beta chains came from one sample sequenced in a study of T cells in Graves' hyperthyroidism and ophthalmopathy. Using RNA transcripts as the source, TCR beta CDR3 regions were amplified. HTBI primers were used for first-round RT-PCR of the TCR CDR3. TCRdb redid the calling of the multiplex PCR reads with MiXCR, one entry per CDR3 protein. The top ten clones hold 10% of a sample with 89,000 or so distinct CDR3 sequences, around 40% of them seen once. Sequencing input: peripheral blood or thyroid tissue (not recorded which). These receptors originate from a woman between 25 and 40 years old with Graves' hyperthyroidism.

This clonotype appeared many times. J is TRBJ2-7 and V is TRBV7-2, with D hard to call. This CDR3 comprises 15 residues. Germline V gives CDR1 SGHTA, CDR2 FQGNSA. Trimming removed 0 bases from V and 3 bases from J, with 12 bases in between. The CDR3 DNA is TGTGCCAGCAGCTTAGCGGCCAGTTTCTTCTACGAGCAGTACTTC. This gives the protein CASSLAASFFYEQYF.

Comments on this clonotype: A much larger clone differs by one base, so this may be a read error. The rearrangement uses TRBV10-3 and TRBJ2-5; no clear D. The CDR3 spans 13 residues. Germline V lookup: CDR1 ENHRY, CDR2 SYGVKD. Trimming removed 5 bases at V and 3 bases at J, with 10 bases between. CDR3 amino acids: CAISRDTEETQYF. CDR3 nucleotide sequence: TGTGCCATCAGTCGAGACACCGAAGAGACCCAGTACTTC.

The chain joins TRBV19 to TRBJ1-6; 9 nucleotides line up with TRBD1. The CDR3 is 14 residues long. V dropped 6 bases and J dropped 8; count of bases not matched to a gene: 5. Germline CDR1 and CDR2: LNHDA and SQIVND (reference sequence). Here the CDR3 reads CASRQRTGDSPLHF. The CDR3 DNA sequence: TGTGCCAGTAGGCAACGGACAGGGGATTCACCCCTCCACTTT.

This clonotype showed up many times. This chain connects TRBV2 to TRBJ2-7; 9 nucleotides match TRBD1. The germline gives CDR1 SNHLY, CDR2 FYNNEI. The CDR3 is 13 amino acids. Losses at the gene ends were 5 bases for V and 3 bases for J; bases not matched to a gene: 2. The CDR3 here is CASSPTGGYEQYF. CDR3 coding DNA: TGTGCCAGCAGTCCGACAGGGGGCTACGAGCAGTACTTC. The variable domain in full, with the rest retrieved from reference TRBV2 and TRBJ2-7, is EPEVTQTPSHQVTQMGQEVILRCVPISNHLYFYWYRQILGQKVEFLVSFYNNEISEKSEIFDDQFSVERPDGSNFTLKIRSTKLEDSAMYFCASSPTGGYEQYFGPGTRLTVT.

This clonotype appeared many times. The V call is TRBV12-3 or TRBV12-4, the J call TRBJ2-7; 10 bases line up with TRBD2. The CDR3 totals 14 residues. Trimming removed 3 bases from V and 2 bases from J; junction bases left unmatched: 1. The CDR3 sequence is CASSLTSGPYEQYF. The DNA of the CDR3 is TGTGCCAGCAGTTTGACTAGCGGGCCCTACGAGCAGTACTTC.

About this clonotype itself: Possible read error: a much larger clone is one base away. In DNA, the CDR3 is TGTGCCAGCAGTTTTCGGACCGCTGTACAGGGGTACACTGAAGCTTTCTTT. Its translation is CASSFRTAVQGYTEAFF. V is TRBV27 and J is TRBJ1-1, with 7 bases matching TRBD1. The germline gives CDR1 MNHEY, CDR2 SMNVEV (reference sequence). With V trimmed by 3 bases and J by 3 bases, 13 bases remained unmatched. The CDR3 runs to 17 residues.

There are many counts of this clonotype. J is TRBJ2-3 and V is TRBV7-9; no firm D call. V was trimmed by 6 bases and J by 2 bases, leaving 12 bases between them. The CDR3 contains 14 residues. CDR1 is SEHNR and CDR2 is FQNEAQ in the germline V gene (reference sequence). CDR3 residues: CASRVWAPTDTQYF. CDR3 coding DNA: TGTGCCAGCAGAGTGTGGGCGCCCACAGATACGCAGTATTTT.

This clonotype has at least ten counts. The chain has TRBV4-1 and TRBJ1-6, with D maybe TRBD1 (6 bases). The V gene's germline CDR1 is MGHRA and CDR2 YSYEKL. V was pared by 4 bases and J by 3 bases, with 13 bases between. CDR3 size: 16 residues. The CDR3 nucleotides are TGCGCCAGCAGCCTAAGTTACAGGGTCTATAATTCACCCCTCCACTTT. Protein sequence: CASSLSYRVYNSPLHF.

The rearrangement uses TRBV7-6 and TRBJ1-2; tentatively, D is TRBD1 (6 bases). V was cut by 3 bases and J by 7 bases, with 15 bases left in between. The germline gives CDR1 SGHVS, CDR2 FNYEAQ. This CDR3 contains 14 residues. The CDR3 nucleotides are TGTGCCAGCAGCTTTGACCCAGGGGCCGGTGGCTACACCTTC. Translation: CASSFDPGAGGYTF.